Shown below are 26 T cell receptor beta chains from a single sample sequenced in a study of blood T cell repertoires in COVID-19. Some clones are missing from TCRdb's copy, which holds only in-frame ones; the method was immunoSEQ multiplex PCR. The sample lists 380,000 or so clones, nearly 90% seen once, with about 2.1% in the top ten. Sequenced: PBMCs or T cells enriched from blood (not recorded which). The receptor source for this set is a woman aged 40 to 49 with acute COVID-19.

The CDR3, as DNA: TGTGCCAGCAGCTTGGGACATTTCACCGGGGAGCTGTTTTTT. This translates into CASSLGHFTGELFF. The chain uses TRBV11-3 and TRBJ2-2; D may be TRBD1 (6 bases). This CDR3 is 14 amino acids long. The V end was cut by 3 bases, the J end by 4 bases, with 9 bases between. Germline assignment: CDR1 SGHNT and CDR2 YENEEA.

On this clone: The same CDR3 is also encoded by other DNA sequences in this sample. The CDR3 loop reads CATSRDLAEKLFF. The CDR3 nucleotides are TGTGCCACCAGCAGAGATTTAGCTGAAAAACTGTTTTTT. The chain links TRBV15 to TRBJ1-4; no reliable D call. This CDR3 is 13 amino acids long. The germline CDR1 and CDR2 sequences are LNHNV and YYDKDF (reference sequence). V lost 0 bases to trimming and J lost 7 bases, with 6 bases between them.

The V call is TRBV9, the J call TRBJ2-1; TRBD2 matches at 15 bases. V lost 4 bases to trimming and J lost 10 bases; unmatched junction nucleotides: 9. CDR1 is SGDLS, CDR2 YYNGEE, per germline. The CDR3 is 16 residues long. The CDR3 here is CASSPFPGTSGGEQFF. In nucleotides, the CDR3 is TGTGCCAGCAGCCCCTTCCCCGGGACTAGCGGGGGGGAGCAGTTCTTC.

This chain connects TRBV19 to TRBJ1-2, with D possibly being TRBD1 (5 bases). Germline V lookup: CDR1 LNHDA, CDR2 SQIVND (reference sequence). The CDR3 loop spans 15 amino acids. Trimming took off 5 bases at V and 3 bases at J, with 16 bases between the two ends. This CDR3 is CASSLRGRADYGYTF. CDR3 coding DNA: TGTGCCAGTAGTCTCCGGGGGAGGGCAGACTATGGCTACACCTTC.

This chain joins TRBV7-9 and TRBJ1-2; D is unresolved. Trimming cost V 3 bases and J 7 bases, with 12 bases left between them. The CDR3 has 13 residues. Germline lookup yields CDR1 SEHNR and CDR2 FQNEAQ (reference sequence). The CDR3 nucleotides are TGTGCCAGCAGCTTGCCCCTCTTCGGTGGCTACACCTTC. Encoded protein: CASSLPLFGGYTF.

The rearrangement links TRBV7-8 to TRBJ2-3; 9 bases match TRBD2. Looked up from germline, CDR1 is SGHVS and CDR2 is FQNEAQ. With V trimmed by 2 bases and J by 3 bases, 9 bases remained unmatched. There are 17 residues in the CDR3. CDR3 sequence: CASSLLQRGAGTDTQYF. The CDR3 DNA follows: TGTGCCAGCAGCTTATTACAGCGGGGGGCGGGTACAGATACGCAGTATTTT.

The rearrangement joins TRBV14 to TRBJ2-1; D remains ambiguous. This CDR3 is 15 amino acids long. Between the trimmed V and J ends, which lost 0 bases and 9 bases, there was a span of 15 bases. Germline CDR1 reads SGHDN; CDR2 reads FVKESK. CDR3 sequence reads: CASSQDRPPKTEQFF. CDR3 nucleotides: TGTGCCAGCAGCCAAGACAGGCCCCCTAAGACTGAGCAGTTCTTC.

The V call is TRBV9, the J call TRBJ2-1; possibly TRBD1 for D (6 bases). CDR3 size: 14 residues. CDR1 is SGDLS, CDR2 YYNGEE, per germline. The ends were cut back, 3 bases at V and 5 bases at J, with 12 bases in the middle. The CDR3 protein is CASSDDGQHNEQFF. The CDR3 bases are TGTGCCAGCAGCGACGATGGACAGCACAATGAGCAGTTCTTC. Variable domain in full (rest from reference TRBV9 and TRBJ2-1): DSGVTQTPKHLITATGQRVTLRCSPRSGDLSVYWYQQSLDQGLQFLIQYYNGEERAKGNILERFSAQQFPDLHSELNLSSLELGDSALYFCASSDDGQHNEQFFGPGTRLTVL.

The chain has TRBV10-2 and TRBJ2-5; 9 bases align to TRBD2. J was trimmed by 1 base and V by 0 bases; bases with no gene match: 9. The CDR3 is 18 amino acids. Germline-derived CDR1 and CDR2 are WSHSY and SAAADI. The CDR3 sequence: CASSESYSGGNTQETQYF. In DNA, the CDR3 is TGCGCCAGCAGTGAGTCATACAGCGGGGGGAACACCCAAGAGACCCAGTACTTC.

For the CDR3, the DNA is TGTGCCAGCAGCTTCATCAGGCAGGATACGCAGTATTTT. It codes for CASSFIRQDTQYF. V is TRBV5-4 and J is TRBJ2-3; no clear D gene. The CDR3 totals 13 residues. Per germline, CDR1 SGHNT and CDR2 YYREEE (reference sequence). V lost 2 bases and J lost 6, with 10 bases in between. Variable domain in full (rest from reference TRBV5-4 and TRBJ2-3): ETGVTQSPTHLIKTRGQQVTLRCSSQSGHNTVSWYQQALGQGPQFIFQYYREEENGRGNFPPRFSGLQFPNYSSELNVNALELDDSALYLCASSFIRQDTQYFGPGTRLTVL.

This clone was found a few times. The chain is built from TRBV19 and TRBJ2-7, with 10 bases identical to TRBD1. CDR1 and CDR2 from the germline V gene are LNHDA and SQIVND (reference sequence). V shed 4 bases and J 3 bases; nucleotides not matched to a gene: 3. The CDR3 runs to 14 residues. CDR3 nucleotides: TGTGCCAGTAGTAGGACAGGGGGGATCTACGAGCAGTACTTC. This sequence encodes CASSRTGGIYEQYF. The variable domain in full, completed from reference TRBV19 and TRBJ2-7, reads DGGITQSPKYLFRKEGQNVTLSCEQNLNHDAMYWYRQDPGQGLRLIYYSQIVNDFQKGDIAEGYSVSREKKESFPLTVTSAQKNPTAFYLCASSRTGGIYEQYFGPGTRLTVT.

The chain carries TRBV5-1 and TRBJ2-3; D ambiguous. The CDR3 runs to 17 residues. The germline V gene has CDR1 SGHRS and CDR2 YFSETQ. V gave up 7 bases and J gave up 4 bases, with 25 bases separating them. The CDR3: CASEYLGGGLAADTQYF. In DNA, the CDR3 is TGCGCCAGCGAGTATTTGGGTGGTGGGCTCGCCGCAGATACGCAGTATTTT. The entire variable domain, with the rest obtained from reference TRBV5-1 and TRBJ2-3, is as follows: KAGVTQTPRYLIKTRGQQVTLSCSPISGHRSVSWYQQTPGQGLQFLFEYFSETQRNKGNFPGRFSGRQFSNSRSEMNVSTLELGDSALYLCASEYLGGGLAADTQYFGPGTRLTVL.

This clone came up once. The V and J genes are TRBV29-1 and TRBJ1-1, with 9 bases fitting TRBD1. Trimming at V came to 7 bases and at J to 1 base, leaving 16 bases not matched to a gene. CDR3 size: 17 residues. CDR1 is SQVTM and CDR2 is ANQGSEA in the germline V gene. This CDR3 reads CSGRKTGGSSRNTEAFF. The DNA of the CDR3 is TGCAGCGGCCGTAAGACAGGGGGTTCTAGTAGGAACACTGAAGCTTTCTTT.

This clone was detected a few times. The chain is built from TRBV27 and TRBJ2-1, with D possibly TRBD2 on 6 matching bases. Germline CDR1 reads MNHEY; CDR2 reads SMNVEV (reference sequence). Deletions cut 10 bases from V and 4 bases from J, with 17 bases between. This CDR3 is 14 amino acids long. CDR3 coding DNA: TGTGCCACCGTCCGAGACAGCGGGTACAATGAGCAGTTCTTC. Residues: CATVRDSGYNEQFF.

J is TRBJ2-1 and V is TRBV3-1 (or the pseudogene TRBV3-2); 9 bases are a match to TRBD1. CDR3 length: 16 residues. CDR1 and CDR2 (germline): LGHDT, YNNKEL (reference sequence). With 4 bases clipped from V and 4 bases from J, the junction kept 8 bases outside the gene matches. CDR3 nucleotide sequence: TGTGCCAGCAGCCCCGACCGACAGGGGGTGTACAATGAGCAGTTCTTC. As protein: CASSPDRQGVYNEQFF.

The rearrangement uses TRBV5-1 and TRBJ2-5; 8 bases agree with TRBD1. CDR1 and CDR2 from the germline V gene are SGHRS and YFSETQ. CDR3 length: 14 amino acids. V was clipped by 4 bases and J by 3 bases; unmatched bases: 5. The CDR3 bases are TGCGCCAGCAGCCTGGGACAGGTTAAAGAGACCCAGTACTTC. Translation: CASSLGQVKETQYF. Full variable domain (missing parts from reference TRBV5-1 and TRBJ2-5): KAGVTQTPRYLIKTRGQQVTLSCSPISGHRSVSWYQQTPGQGLQFLFEYFSETQRNKGNFPGRFSGRQFSNSRSEMNVSTLELGDSALYLCASSLGQVKETQYFGPGTRLLVL.

The rearrangement links TRBV6-1 to TRBJ2-7; possibly TRBD1 for D (6 bases). The CDR3 spans 13 residues. Germline-derived CDR1 and CDR2 are MNHNS and SASEGT. V shed 3 bases and J shed 3 bases, with 9 bases lying between them. The CDR3 reads CASSDNRVYEQYF. As DNA, the CDR3 is TGTGCCAGCAGTGATAACAGGGTCTACGAGCAGTACTTC.

The chain couples TRBV14 to TRBJ2-3; the D gene is possibly TRBD2 (6 bases). Trimming pared 0 bases from V and 0 bases from J, leaving 13 bases between. CDR3 length: 17 residues. The germline V gene has CDR1 SGHDN and CDR2 FVKESK. Written as DNA, the CDR3 is TGTGCCAGCAGCCAAGACGGCGGGGCCCTTAGCACAGATACGCAGTATTTT. Protein sequence: CASSQDGGALSTDTQYF.

The chain links TRBV5-4 to TRBJ1-1; the D gene is possibly TRBD1 (5 bases). V was clipped by 2 bases and J by 6 bases, with 11 bases between them. Germline V CDR1 and CDR2: SGHNT, YYREEE (reference sequence). CDR3 length: 13 amino acids. The CDR3 reads CASSFQGNAEAFF. CDR3 bases: TGTGCCAGCAGCTTCCAGGGTAATGCTGAAGCTTTCTTT.

The chain links TRBV10-3 to TRBJ1-2, with a possible D match to TRBD1 (5 bases). Germline CDR1 is ENHRY and CDR2 is SYGVKD. The CDR3 sequence is 14 residues long. V was cut by 0 bases and J by 4 bases, with 9 bases left in between. The CDR3 loop reads CAISESMGGYGYTF. CDR3 coding DNA: TGTGCCATCAGTGAGTCGATGGGGGGCTATGGCTACACCTTC.

The rearrangement joins TRBV2 to TRBJ2-1, with D perhaps TRBD2 (6 bases). This CDR3 comprises 15 residues. Germline-derived CDR1 and CDR2 are SNHLY and FYNNEI. V lost 5 bases and J lost 8, with 19 bases in between. DNA of the CDR3: TGTGCCAGCAGTTTGAGTACAGCGGGCTTATATGAGCAGTTCTTC. Amino acids: CASSLSTAGLYEQFF. Using reference TRBV2 and TRBJ2-1 for the parts outside the CDR3, the full variable domain is EPEVTQTPSHQVTQMGQEVILRCVPISNHLYFYWYRQILGQKVEFLVSFYNNEISEKSEIFDDQFSVERPDGSNFTLKIRSTKLEDSAMYFCASSLSTAGLYEQFFGPGTRLTVL.

V is TRBV2 and J is TRBJ2-7, with TRBD1 as a possible D gene (5 bases). Germline CDR1 reads SNHLY; CDR2 reads FYNNEI. The length of the CDR3 is 16 residues. Trimming pared 7 bases from V and 3 bases from J, leaving 22 bases between. CDR3 residues: CASNRIHTRTNYEQYF. The CDR3 DNA sequence: TGTGCCAGCAACAGGATACACACTCGGACAAACTACGAGCAGTACTTC.

This chain uses TRBV7-9 with TRBJ2-3; the D is unclear. Germline V gives CDR1 SEHNR, CDR2 FQNEAQ (reference sequence). This CDR3 comprises 14 residues. Trimming removed 1 base from V and 3 bases from J, with 8 bases in between. The CDR3 DNA follows: TGTGCCAGCAGCTTAGAAGGCGGTACAGATACGCAGTATTTT. Protein sequence: CASSLEGGTDTQYF.

The CDR3 is CASRRTGVNTEAFF. The CDR3, as DNA: TGTGCCAGTAGACGGACAGGGGTGAACACTGAAGCTTTCTTT. This chain links TRBV19 with TRBJ1-1; 9 nucleotides align to TRBD1. Trimming cost V 6 bases and J 0 bases; bases outside gene matches: 2. This CDR3 is 14 amino acids long. Germline CDR1 LNHDA, CDR2 SQIVND (reference sequence).

CDR3 coding DNA: TGTGCCACCAGTGATTCGGTTACGCAGTATTTT. Translation gives CATSDSVTQYF. The chain employs TRBV24-1 and TRBJ2-3; D gene ambiguous. With 2 bases removed from V and 8 bases from J, the gap between germline ends came to 4 bases. Per the germline V gene, CDR1 is KGHDR and CDR2 is SFDVKD. The CDR3 consists of 11 residues.

This clone was counted only a few times. The CDR3 DNA reads TGTGCCGCCGTTTTCAGGGGGCGAAATTCACCCCTCCACTTT. As protein: CAAVFRGRNSPLHF. The gene calls are TRBV24-1 and TRBJ1-6; 8 nucleotides match TRBD1. Trimming at V came to 12 bases and at J to 7 bases, leaving 10 bases not matched to a gene. The CDR3 runs to 14 residues. Germline CDR1 KGHDR, CDR2 SFDVKD.